One sample yielded the 14 T cell receptor beta chains listed below, sequenced in a study of human T cells and chemical hapten exposure. Time point reported: pre-sensitization, week 0. Treatment noted: therapeutic diphenylcyclopropenone sensitization with weekly scalp DPC. A single record per CDR3 protein comes from TCRdb applying MiXCR to the RACE reads. The table lists tens of thousands of distinct CDR3 sequences, around 11% of them singletons. Sample: whole blood, taken in connection with sensitization to the hapten diphenylcyclopropenone (DPC). The receptor source for this set is a woman under 40 with alopecia areata. Some clones in this sample may be carry-over from other donors' samples.

The chain is built from TRBV28 and TRBJ1-4; no firm D call. Germline lookup yields CDR1 MDHEN and CDR2 SYDVKM. V dropped 5 bases and J dropped 2 bases, with 15 bases sitting between them. The CDR3 runs to 16 residues. CDR3: CASSTTRQTTNEKLFF. The CDR3 DNA follows: TGTGCCAGCAGTACTACCCGCCAGACCACTAATGAAAAACTGTTTTTT.

This clonotype turned up a few times. The rearrangement uses TRBV7-2 and TRBJ2-7; no reliable D call. V dropped 1 base and J dropped 2 bases, with 6 bases sitting between them. Germline CDR1 and CDR2: SGHTA and FQGNSA. The CDR3 is made up of 13 amino acids. This CDR3 is CASSLGVTYEQYF. CDR3 sequence (DNA): TGTGCCAGCAGCTTAGGAGTCACCTACGAGCAGTACTTC.

In this sample, this clonotype turned up a few times. The V and J genes are TRBV27 and TRBJ2-7; 8 bases agree with TRBD2. The CDR3 is 15 residues long. Germline-derived CDR1 and CDR2 are MNHEY and SMNVEV (reference sequence). V lost 4 bases and J lost 2; bases outside the gene matches: 7. CDR3 DNA: TGTGCCAGCAGTTCCCCAGCGGGAGCAACCTACGAGCAGTACTTC. It translates to CASSSPAGATYEQYF.

The CDR3 spells CASSYFYRNEQFF. The CDR3 nucleotides are TGTGCCAGCAGTTATTTTTATAGGAATGAGCAGTTCTTC. This chain uses TRBV6-2 or TRBV6-3 with TRBJ2-1; D is unresolved. In germline, CDR1 is MNHEY, CDR2 SVGEGT. With 3 bases removed from V and 7 bases from J, the gap between germline ends came to 10 bases. The CDR3 is made up of 13 amino acids.

This clonotype was detected ten times or more. CDR3 nucleotides: TGCAGTGCTAGGTTACGGGTCTATGGCTACACCTTC. Translating it yields CSARLRVYGYTF. This sequence joins TRBV20-1 and TRBJ1-2; D is unresolved. Between the trimmed V and J ends, which lost 3 bases and 4 bases, there was a span of 9 bases. Germline CDR1 reads DFQATT; CDR2 reads SNEGSKA (reference sequence). This CDR3 region has 12 residues.

This clonotype was recorded at least ten times. This chain links TRBV6-4 with TRBJ2-1; possibly TRBD1 or TRBD2 for D (5 bases each). The CDR3 spans 13 residues. Germline loops: CDR1 MRHNA, CDR2 SNTAGT. V was cut by 5 bases and J by 9 bases, with 14 bases left in between. CDR3 protein: CASSNRGDLEQFF. The CDR3 DNA sequence: TGTGCCAGCAGTAACCGGGGCGACCTTGAGCAGTTCTTC.

Only a few counts were recorded for this clonotype. The chain joins TRBV18 to TRBJ1-5; weak D call: TRBD1 (6 bases). Germline assignment: CDR1 KGHSH and CDR2 LQKENI. The V end was cut by 2 bases, the J end by 2 bases, with 13 bases between. The CDR3 totals 16 residues. CDR3 nucleotide sequence: TGTGCCAGCTCACCAAGGGGGGACCCCCGCAATCAGCCCCAGCATTTT. Its protein product is CASSPRGDPRNQPQHF.

The rearrangement uses TRBV10-3 and TRBJ2-1, with D possibly matching TRBD2 (6 bases). CDR3 size: 17 residues. Germline assignment: CDR1 ENHRY and CDR2 SYGVKD. Deletions cut 4 bases from V and 0 bases from J, with 16 bases between. The CDR3 DNA reads TGTGCCATCAGTGTCTCTTTGCTAGCGAGCTCCTACAATGAGCAGTTCTTC. Protein product: CAISVSLLASSYNEQFF.

V gene TRBV28 combines with J gene TRBJ2-5; the match to TRBD2 covers 8 bases. The CDR3 is 17 amino acids. Trimming removed 3 bases from V and 5 bases from J; junction bases left unmatched: 14. Germline CDR1 MDHEN, CDR2 SYDVKM. DNA for the CDR3: TGTGCCAGCAGTTTCTCCCCCGGGACTAGAGGAGTTGAGACCCAGTACTTC. Its translation: CASSFSPGTRGVETQYF.

V and J are TRBV18 and TRBJ1-4; D is ambiguous. Between the trimmed V and J ends, which lost 2 bases and 8 bases, there was a span of 9 bases. Looked up from germline, CDR1 is KGHSH and CDR2 is LQKENI. This CDR3 comprises 13 residues. This CDR3 reads CASSPTDTEKLFF. The CDR3 DNA follows: TGTGCCAGCTCACCAACCGATACGGAAAAACTGTTTTTT.

At least ten counts were recorded for this clonotype. CDR3 loop: CSGKQGAKAFF. The CDR3 DNA is TGCAGTGGAAAACAGGGGGCGAAAGCTTTCTTT. The rearrangement links TRBV20-1 to TRBJ1-1; 9 nucleotides agree with TRBD1. Germline trimming cut 7 bases from V and 9 bases from J; bases unmatched to any gene: 6. The CDR3 has 11 residues. Germline values: CDR1 DFQATT, CDR2 SNEGSKA (reference sequence).

The genes are TRBV6-5 and TRBJ2-3, with D perhaps TRBD1 or TRBD2 (5 bases each). Trimming removed 4 bases from V and 2 bases from J, with 10 bases in between. This CDR3 is built from 14 residues. Germline V lookup: CDR1 MNHEY, CDR2 SVGAGI. CDR3 nucleotides: TGTGCCAGCAGTTGGGGGACCCCCACAGATACGCAGTATTTT. Protein: CASSWGTPTDTQYF.

At least ten counts were recorded for this clonotype. The V and J genes are TRBV14 and TRBJ1-6, with D possibly TRBD1 on 6 matching bases. The CDR3 is 13 residues long. V lost 4 bases, J lost 14 bases, and 15 bases lay in between. Per the germline V gene, CDR1 is SGHDN and CDR2 is FVKESK. This CDR3 reads CASSPTLRGTLHF. The CDR3 DNA sequence: TGTGCCAGCAGCCCCACTTTGAGGGGGACCCTCCACTTT. The full variable domain, in which reference TRBV14 and TRBJ1-6 provide the parts outside the CDR3, is EAGVTQFPSHSVIEKGQTVTLRCDPISGHDNLYWYRRVMGKEIKFLLHFVKESKQDESGMPNNRFLAERTGGTYSTLKVQPAELEDSGVYFCASSPTLRGTLHFGNGTRLTVT.

As to this clonotype: A read error may explain this, as a much larger clone is one base away. The rearrangement links TRBV18 to TRBJ2-7; 10 nucleotides align to TRBD1. Germline V lookup: CDR1 KGHSH, CDR2 LQKENI. This CDR3 contains 17 residues. The CDR3 spells CVSSRTGTGVLIYEQYF. DNA for the CDR3: TGTGTCAGCTCGCGGACCGGGACAGGGGTGTTGATCTACGAGCAGTACTTC.